The present TCR beta chain was sequenced within a study of shared clonotypes between healthy human individuals (dated by TCRdb to between 2020 and 2021). About the full investigation: A couple of women and a few men aged 18 to 49 years were included in the cohort. Each donor's leukapheresis produced roughly between roughly 0.94 and 9.5 billion PBMCs. Libraries were prepared and TCR repertoires were sequenced by different laboratories using diverse techniques, in order to increase sequencing depth and limit assay-specific biases. Per donor, three plates each were used for CD4 naive and CD4 memory, two for CD8 naive, and one for CD8 memory. Blood TCR repertoires of 5 or 6 healthy adults were deeply sequenced to estimate repertoire size and the extent of clonotype sharing between individuals.

The germline V gene gives CDR1 as MNHEY and CDR2 as SVGAGI. V was cut back by 0 bases and J by 0 bases, leaving a gap of 7 bases between them. The CDR3, cysteine through phenylalanine, is 15 amino acids long. The CDR3 DNA has 45 bases and is translated from base 1. The donors were healthy, HIV-negative adults who had no recently reported acute infections or vaccinations. Every donor was a Caucasian adult living in Nashville, Tennessee, USA. CD8 memory samples consisted of magnetically selected CD45RO+ cells combined with CCR7-negative CD45RA+ effector memory (TemRA) cells. Blood was collected by leukapheresis, and PBMCs were isolated by Ficoll-Histopaque density gradient centrifugation and then cryopreserved in liquid nitrogen vapor phase. Purity and quantity of every magnetically sorted T cell population were checked by analytical flow cytometry. Genomic DNA was isolated from every sorted fraction and measured by UV absorbance on a Nanodrop 2000c.

Using the deep immunoSEQ assay, TCR CDR3 regions were amplified from genomic DNA by multiplex PCR. Extracted genomic DNA from each cell subset was distributed evenly across all wells of several immunoSEQ 96-well plates, and each plate was treated as a replicate. For sorted subsets, each replicate PCR was loaded with roughly 200 ng genomic DNA, equivalent to about 30,000 T cell genomes. The purified libraries were quantified using a Qubit 3.0 fluorometer, sized with a Bioanalyzer 2100, and then quantified again using the KAPA Library Quantification kit. Every immunoSEQ 96-well plate was sequenced on a separate single-read 150-cycle Illumina NextSeq 550 flow cell. The study's own analysis went as follows. Because the immunoSEQ output held only junctional sequences and lacked quality scores, the filtering could not match the filtering applied to full-length reads. To assign V/J genes and CDR3, sequences were annotated against IMGT germline references using PyIR, a Python wrapper for IgBLAST v1.9. Reads were removed for weak V/J assignments (E-value above 1e-6), missing CDR3, stop codons, out-of-frame junctions, or ambiguous translated residues. V3J clonotypes were defined by identical inferred V gene, J gene, and CDR3 amino acid sequence. To compute the percentage overlap between repertoires, the number of shared unique clonotypes was divided by the size of the smaller repertoire. Three approaches were used to assess repertoire richness: RTK rarefaction, the Chao1 estimator, and Recon v2.1 estimates of unobserved clonotypes. Generation probabilities were computed with OLGA for all TCRbeta clonotypes obtained by the gDNA method from several donors. Entries here come from immuneACCESS through TCRdb and include only in-frame sequences with V and J called. Some clones fail to appear in such tables; in the studies checked, an unresolved V gene covers under half of the shortfall, and the cause of the remainder is unknown. That table is the source of V, J and clone size, and D and trimming were worked out from the DNA. Recorded for this sample are around 690,000 clones; roughly 87% of them occurred a single time. The ten largest clones take up 34% of the sample.

About this clone itself: Its antigen has not been determined. No much larger clone exists at a distance of one base, and base qualities are not known.

What the authors observed across the whole study: Higher generation probabilities were observed for clonotypes shared by all four sorted-subset donors than for non-shared clonotypes. Pairwise subsampling indicated that sequencing depth was expected to affect the degree of clonotype sharing among donors. Only blood was sampled, and tissue TCR repertoires likely differ from those in blood. Across four donors, approximately 4.9% of naive CD4, around 3.5% of naive CD8, under 2.5% of memory CD4, and about 0.44% of memory CD8 clonotypes were shared. Rarefaction of sorted-subset datasets indicated incomplete sequencing despite the large sequencing depth. The genetic and exposure-history diversity represented was limited by the small number of donors. Naive subsets generally had larger estimated clonotype richness than memory subsets.

The origin of this receptor is a man aged 18 to 35 in good health. Some clones in this sample may be carry-over from other donors' samples. The chain links TRBV6-5 with TRBJ2-3; no D segment can be confidently identified. Input material: memory CD8+ T cells from PBMCs. Per the publication, the cell subset or site label means: CD45RO+ cells pooled with CCR7-negative TemRA cells. The nucleotide sequence reads TGTGCCAGCAGTTACTCGACGGCCAGCACAGATACGCAGTATTTT. Its translation reads: CASSYSTASTDTQYF.